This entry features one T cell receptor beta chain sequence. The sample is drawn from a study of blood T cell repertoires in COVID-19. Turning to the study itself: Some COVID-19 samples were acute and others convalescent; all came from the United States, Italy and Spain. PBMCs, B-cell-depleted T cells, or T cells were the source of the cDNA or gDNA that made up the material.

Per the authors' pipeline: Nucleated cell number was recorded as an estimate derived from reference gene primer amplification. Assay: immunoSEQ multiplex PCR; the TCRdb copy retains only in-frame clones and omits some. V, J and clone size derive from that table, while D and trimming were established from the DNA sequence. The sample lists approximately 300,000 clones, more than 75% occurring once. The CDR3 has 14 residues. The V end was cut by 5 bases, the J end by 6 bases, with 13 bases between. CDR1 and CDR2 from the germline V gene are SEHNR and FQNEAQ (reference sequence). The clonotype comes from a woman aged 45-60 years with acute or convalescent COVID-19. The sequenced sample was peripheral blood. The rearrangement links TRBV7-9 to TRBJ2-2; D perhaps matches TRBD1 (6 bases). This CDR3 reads CASSIYRVPGELFF. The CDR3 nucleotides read TGTGCCAGCAGCATCTACAGGGTCCCCGGGGAGCTGTTTTTT.